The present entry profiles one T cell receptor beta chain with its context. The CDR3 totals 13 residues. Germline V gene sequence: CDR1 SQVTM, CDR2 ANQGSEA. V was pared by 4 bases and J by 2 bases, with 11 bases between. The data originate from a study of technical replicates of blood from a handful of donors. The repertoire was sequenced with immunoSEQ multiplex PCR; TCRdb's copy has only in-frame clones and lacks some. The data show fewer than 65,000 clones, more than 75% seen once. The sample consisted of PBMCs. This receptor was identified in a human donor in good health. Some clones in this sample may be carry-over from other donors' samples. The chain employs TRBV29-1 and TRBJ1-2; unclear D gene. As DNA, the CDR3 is TGCAGCGTTGCAGGAATGCTAAACTATGGCTACACCTTC. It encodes CSVAGMLNYGYTF.